Shown below are 9 T cell receptor beta chains from a single sample sequenced in a study of blood T cell repertoires in COVID-19. Clones were sequenced by immunoSEQ multiplex PCR, and TCRdb holds only the in-frame ones, with some missing. The table includes about 200,000 clones, more than 75% detected once. Sequencing was carried out using peripheral blood. Receptors were obtained from a woman of 80 years or more with COVID-19, enrolled during active disease.

The chain combines TRBV6-5 with TRBJ1-1; tentative D call: TRBD1 (5 bases). The germline V gene has CDR1 MNHEY and CDR2 SVGAGI. CDR3 length: 14 amino acids. With 6 bases removed from V and 1 base from J, the gap between germline ends came to 12 bases. The DNA for the CDR3 is TGTGCCAGCAGGTCCTTGGGGCCGAACACTGAAGCTTTCTTT. Residues: CASRSLGPNTEAFF.

This rearrangement joins TRBV18 to TRBJ2-7; D possibly corresponds to TRBD1 (6 bases). Between the trimmed V and J ends, which lost 2 bases and 4 bases, there was a span of 9 bases. Germline CDR1 reads KGHSH; CDR2 reads LQKENI. This CDR3 has 13 residues. The CDR3 reads CASSPGGGYEQYF. CDR3 DNA: TGTGCCAGCTCACCAGGGGGCGGGTACGAGCAGTACTTC. Complete variable domain (other parts from reference TRBV18 and TRBJ2-7): NAGVMQNPRHLVRRRGQEARLRCSPMKGHSHVYWYRQLPEEGLKFMVYLQKENIIDESGMPKERFSAEFPKEGPSILRIQQVVRGDSAAYFCASSPGGGYEQYFGPGTRLTVT.

V gene TRBV4-3 combines with J gene TRBJ2-6; 11 positions match TRBD2. With 5 bases clipped from V and 0 bases from J, the junction kept 15 bases outside the gene matches. Germline loops: CDR1 LGHNA, CDR2 YSLEER. The CDR3 covers 21 residues. CDR3 residues: CASSGGLAGGANPSGANVLTF. As DNA, the CDR3 is TGCGCCAGCAGCGGAGGTCTAGCGGGAGGTGCCAACCCCTCTGGGGCCAACGTCCTGACTTTC.

This rearrangement joins TRBV2 to TRBJ1-5; 7 bases are a match to TRBD1. J was trimmed by 3 bases and V by 6 bases; bases with no gene match: 11. CDR1 and CDR2 (germline): SNHLY, FYNNEI. The CDR3 runs 16 residues. Written as DNA, the CDR3 is TGTGCCAGCAGCGGCCCTGGGGACAGTTACAATCAGCCCCAGCATTTT. Amino acids: CASSGPGDSYNQPQHF.

The sample holds a few counts of this clone. The V gene is TRBV6-5, the J gene TRBJ2-7; 9 nucleotides agree with TRBD2. There are 14 residues in the CDR3. The germline gives CDR1 MNHEY, CDR2 SVGAGI. The V segment lost 7 bases and the J segment 5 bases; nucleotides outside the gene matches: 9. The CDR3 region has the DNA TGTGCCAGCAACTCAGGACAGCGGGGGGACGAGCAGTACTTC. As protein: CASNSGQRGDEQYF.

The chain has TRBV5-1 and TRBJ1-4; no clear D gene. Germline V gene lookup returns CDR1 SGHRS and CDR2 YFSETQ. The CDR3 spans 16 residues. V lost 4 bases and J lost 2, with 15 bases in between. CDR3 bases: TGCGCCAGCAGCACAGAACCAAGGTATACTAATGAAAAACTGTTTTTT. Protein sequence: CASSTEPRYTNEKLFF.

The chain recombines TRBV7-8 with TRBJ1-5; D unresolved. V shed 1 base and J shed 4 bases, with 5 bases lying between them. CDR3 size: 13 residues. Germline CDR1 and CDR2: SGHVS and FQNEAQ. The CDR3 DNA follows: TGTGCCAGCAGCTTAGGGCCAAATCAGCCCCAGCATTTT. Encoded protein: CASSLGPNQPQHF.

This clone was seen a few times. This chain links TRBV7-6 with TRBJ1-1; D is perhaps TRBD1 (5 bases). This CDR3 region has 14 residues. V was trimmed by 2 bases and J by 1 base, leaving 8 bases between them. Germline V lookup: CDR1 SGHVS, CDR2 FNYEAQ. CDR3 sequence: CASSLSGTNTEAFF. The CDR3 DNA is TGTGCCAGCAGCTTAAGCGGGACGAACACTGAAGCTTTCTTT.

The V call is TRBV19, the J call TRBJ1-2; D gene unclear. Germline CDR1 is LNHDA and CDR2 is SQIVND (reference sequence). The CDR3 spans 13 residues. V was shortened by 10 bases and J by 5 bases, with 17 bases between the two germline ends. The CDR3 DNA reads TGTGCCACCAAGAGGGAAACAACTTATGGCTACACCTTC. Its protein product is CATKRETTYGYTF.